Included here is one T cell receptor (beta chain) sequence, with context. The antigen is undetermined. These data are taken from a study of T cell repertoires in cytomegalovirus infection. Study in general: Well-studied HLA-B-restricted epitopes and recently identified HLA-C-restricted epitopes of CMV were both used in the study. Indications of both CMV infection and matching HLA type were provided by public TCR beta signatures.

The CDR3 runs 17 residues. Trimming cost V 3 bases and J 4 bases; bases outside gene matches: 10. Germline CDR1 is KGHDR and CDR2 is SFDVKD. General study results and limits: HLA-C-restricted TCR beta clonotypes specific for CMV led the ex vivo response. Accumulated public TCR beta family frequency recognized individuals carrying CMV together with the relevant HLA.

MiXCR, applied by TCRdb to the reads, yields one record per CDR3 protein. This sample has about 830,000 distinct CDR3 sequences, with roughly 33% found just once. The TCR originated in a human donor in good health (CMV status not recorded). Some clones in this sample may be carry-over from other donors' samples. The chain joins TRBV24-1 to TRBJ2-1; 8 bases are shared with TRBD2. Source: cultured CD8+ T cells from PBMCs, taken from culture after CMV antigen stimulation. The CDR3 DNA reads as TGTGCCACCAGTGATGCCTGGCGGGGGGCCCTGTACAATGAGCAGTTCTTC. Protein sequence: CATSDAWRGALYNEQFF.